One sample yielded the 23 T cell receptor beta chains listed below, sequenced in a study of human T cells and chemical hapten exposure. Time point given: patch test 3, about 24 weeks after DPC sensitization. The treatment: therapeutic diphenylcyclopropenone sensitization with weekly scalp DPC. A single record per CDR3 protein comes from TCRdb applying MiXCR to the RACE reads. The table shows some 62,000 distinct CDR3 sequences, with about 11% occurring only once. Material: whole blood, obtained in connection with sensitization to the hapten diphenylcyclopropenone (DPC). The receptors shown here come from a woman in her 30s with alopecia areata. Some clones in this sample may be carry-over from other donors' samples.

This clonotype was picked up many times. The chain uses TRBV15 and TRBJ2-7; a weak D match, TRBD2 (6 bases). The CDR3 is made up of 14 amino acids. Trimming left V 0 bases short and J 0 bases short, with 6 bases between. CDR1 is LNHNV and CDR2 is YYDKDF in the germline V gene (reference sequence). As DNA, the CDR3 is TGTGCCACCAGCAGAGATAGCGGCTCCTACGAGCAGTACTTC. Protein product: CATSRDSGSYEQYF.

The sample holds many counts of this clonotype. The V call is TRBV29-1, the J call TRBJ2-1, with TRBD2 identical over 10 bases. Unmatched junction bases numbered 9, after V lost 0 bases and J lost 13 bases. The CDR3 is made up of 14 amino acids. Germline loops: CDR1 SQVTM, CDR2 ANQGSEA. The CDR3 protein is CSVEDLGSGGEQFF. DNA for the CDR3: TGCAGCGTTGAAGATCTCGGGAGCGGGGGGGAACAGTTCTTC.

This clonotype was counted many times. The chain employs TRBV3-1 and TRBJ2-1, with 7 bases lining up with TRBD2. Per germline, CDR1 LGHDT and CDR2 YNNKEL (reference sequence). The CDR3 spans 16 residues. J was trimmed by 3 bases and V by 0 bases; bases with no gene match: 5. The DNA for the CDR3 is TGTGCCAGCAGCCAAGATCCGCCTAGCGGCTACAATGAGCAGTTCTTC. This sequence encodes CASSQDPPSGYNEQFF.

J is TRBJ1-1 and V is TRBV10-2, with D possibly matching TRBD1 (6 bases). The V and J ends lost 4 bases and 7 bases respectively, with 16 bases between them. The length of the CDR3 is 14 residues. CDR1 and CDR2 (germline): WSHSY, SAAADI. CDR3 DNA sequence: TGCGCCAGCAGTGCCCTAGGAGAGGGGGGTGAAGCTTTCTTT. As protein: CASSALGEGGEAFF.

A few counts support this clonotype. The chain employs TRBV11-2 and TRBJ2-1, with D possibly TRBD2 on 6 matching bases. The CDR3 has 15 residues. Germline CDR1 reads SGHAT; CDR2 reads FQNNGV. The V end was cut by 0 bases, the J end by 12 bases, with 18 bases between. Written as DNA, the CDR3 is TGTGCCAGCAGCTTAGAGCGGGGCTCCTACAATTTGCAGTTCTTC. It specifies CASSLERGSYNLQFF.

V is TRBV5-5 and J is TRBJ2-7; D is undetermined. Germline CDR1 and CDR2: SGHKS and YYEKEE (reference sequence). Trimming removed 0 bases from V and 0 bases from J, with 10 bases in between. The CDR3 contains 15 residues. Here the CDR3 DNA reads TGTGCCAGCAGCTTGGGTTGGGCTACCTCCTACGAGCAGTACTTC. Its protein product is CASSLGWATSYEQYF.

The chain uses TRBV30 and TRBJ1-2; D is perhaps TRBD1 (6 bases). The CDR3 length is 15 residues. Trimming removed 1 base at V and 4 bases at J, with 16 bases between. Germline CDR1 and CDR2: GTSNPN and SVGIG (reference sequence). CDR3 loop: CAWSALTGGGYGYTF. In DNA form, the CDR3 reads TGTGCCTGGAGTGCCTTGACAGGAGGGGGCTATGGCTACACCTTC.

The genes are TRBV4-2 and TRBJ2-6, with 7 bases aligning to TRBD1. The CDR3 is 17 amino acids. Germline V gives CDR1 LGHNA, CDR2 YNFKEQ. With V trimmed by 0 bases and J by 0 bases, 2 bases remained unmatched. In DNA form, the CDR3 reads TGTGCCAGCAGCCAAGATGGGGACAGCTCTGGGGCCAACGTCCTGACTTTC. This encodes CASSQDGDSSGANVLTF.

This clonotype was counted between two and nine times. The CDR3 sequence: CACSVSEGSYGYTF. CDR3 nucleotide sequence: TGTGCCTGTTCCGTATCGGAGGGAAGCTATGGCTACACCTTC. The chain combines TRBV7-2 with TRBJ1-2, with D unresolved. The CDR3 spans 14 residues. V lost 11 bases and J lost 4, with 20 bases in between. The V gene's germline CDR1 is SGHTA and CDR2 FQGNSA.

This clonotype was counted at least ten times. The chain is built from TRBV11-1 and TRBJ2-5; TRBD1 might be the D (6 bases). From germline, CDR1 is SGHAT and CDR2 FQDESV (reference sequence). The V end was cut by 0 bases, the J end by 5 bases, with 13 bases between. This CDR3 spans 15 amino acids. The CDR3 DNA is TGTGCCAGCAGCTTAGCAGACAGGAGGAGGGAGACCCAGTACTTC. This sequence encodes CASSLADRRRETQYF. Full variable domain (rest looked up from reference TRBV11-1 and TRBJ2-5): EAEVAQSPRYKITEKSQAVAFWCDPISGHATLYWYRQILGQGPELLVQFQDESVVDDSQLPKDRFSAERLKGVDSTLKIQPAELGDSAMYLCASSLADRRRETQYFGPGTRLLVL.

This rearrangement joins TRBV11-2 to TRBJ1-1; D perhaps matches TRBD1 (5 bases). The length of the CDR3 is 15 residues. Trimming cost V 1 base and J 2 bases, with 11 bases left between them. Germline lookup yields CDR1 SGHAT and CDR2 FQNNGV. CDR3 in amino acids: CASSLGGTRNTEAFF. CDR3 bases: TGTGCCAGCAGCTTAGGAGGGACCCGAAACACTGAAGCTTTCTTT.

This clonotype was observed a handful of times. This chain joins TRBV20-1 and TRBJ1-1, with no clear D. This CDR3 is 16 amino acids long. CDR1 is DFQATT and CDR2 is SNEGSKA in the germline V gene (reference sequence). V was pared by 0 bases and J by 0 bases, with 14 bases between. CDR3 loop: CSARDRTGLVNTEAFF. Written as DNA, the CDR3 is TGCAGTGCTAGAGACCGGACTGGCTTGGTGAACACTGAAGCTTTCTTT.

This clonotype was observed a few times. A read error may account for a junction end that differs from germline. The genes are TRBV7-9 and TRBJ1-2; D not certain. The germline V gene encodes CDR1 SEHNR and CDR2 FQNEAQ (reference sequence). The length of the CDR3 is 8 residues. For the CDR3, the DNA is TGTGCCAGCAGCTCCTTAGCCTTC. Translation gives CASSSLAF.

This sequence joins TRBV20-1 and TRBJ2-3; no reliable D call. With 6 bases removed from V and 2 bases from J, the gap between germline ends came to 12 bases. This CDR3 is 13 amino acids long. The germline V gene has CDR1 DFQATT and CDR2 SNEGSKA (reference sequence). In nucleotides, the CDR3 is TGCAGTGCAGCCCAGACTCTCACAGATACGCAGTATTTT. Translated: CSAAQTLTDTQYF.

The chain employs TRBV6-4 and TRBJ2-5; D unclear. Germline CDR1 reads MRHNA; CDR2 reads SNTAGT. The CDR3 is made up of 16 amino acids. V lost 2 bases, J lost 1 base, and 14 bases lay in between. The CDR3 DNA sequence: TGTGCCAGCAGTGACGCGAGTTTCGCTTTCCAAGAGACCCAGTACTTC. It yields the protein CASSDASFAFQETQYF.

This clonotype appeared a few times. The CDR3 spells CASSIGNTGELFF. CDR3 DNA: TGTGCCAGTAGTATAGGTAACACCGGGGAGCTGTTTTTT. V usage is TRBV19 and J usage is TRBJ2-2; no clear D. The CDR3 consists of 13 residues. Per germline, CDR1 LNHDA and CDR2 SQIVND (reference sequence). V was cut by 1 base and J by 2 bases, with 2 bases left in between.

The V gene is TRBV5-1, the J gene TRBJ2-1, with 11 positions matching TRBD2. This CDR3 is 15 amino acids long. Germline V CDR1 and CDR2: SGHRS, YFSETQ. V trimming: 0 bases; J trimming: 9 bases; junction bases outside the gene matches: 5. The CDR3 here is CASSLVLAGVAEQFF. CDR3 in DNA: TGCGCCAGCAGCTTGGTACTAGCGGGAGTCGCTGAGCAGTTCTTC. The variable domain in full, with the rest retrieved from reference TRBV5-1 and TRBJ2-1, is KAGVTQTPRYLIKTRGQQVTLSCSPISGHRSVSWYQQTPGQGLQFLFEYFSETQRNKGNFPGRFSGRQFSNSRSEMNVSTLELGDSALYLCASSLVLAGVAEQFFGPGTRLTVL.

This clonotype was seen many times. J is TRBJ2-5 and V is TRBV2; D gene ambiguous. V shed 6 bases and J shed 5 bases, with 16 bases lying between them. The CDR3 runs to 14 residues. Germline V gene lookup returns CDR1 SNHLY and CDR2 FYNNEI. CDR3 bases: TGTGCCAGCAGGAGTGACGGGCCGCGGGAGACCCAGTACTTC. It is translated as CASRSDGPRETQYF.

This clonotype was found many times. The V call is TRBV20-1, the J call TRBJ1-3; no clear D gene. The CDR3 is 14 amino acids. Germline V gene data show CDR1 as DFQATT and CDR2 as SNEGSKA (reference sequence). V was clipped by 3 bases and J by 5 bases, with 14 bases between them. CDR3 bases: TGCAGTGCTAGGTGGGGTGTCGAGAGAAACACCATATATTTT. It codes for CSARWGVERNTIYF.

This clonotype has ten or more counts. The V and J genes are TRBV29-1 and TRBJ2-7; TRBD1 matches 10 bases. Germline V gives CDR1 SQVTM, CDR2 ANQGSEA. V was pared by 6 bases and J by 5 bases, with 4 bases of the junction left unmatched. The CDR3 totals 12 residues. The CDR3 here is CSVGTGVHEQYF. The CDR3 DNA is TGCAGCGTCGGGACAGGGGTCCACGAGCAGTACTTC.

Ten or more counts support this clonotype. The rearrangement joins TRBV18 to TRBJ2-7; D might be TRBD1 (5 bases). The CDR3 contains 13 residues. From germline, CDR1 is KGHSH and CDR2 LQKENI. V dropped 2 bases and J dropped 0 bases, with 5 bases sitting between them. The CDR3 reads CASSPDSSYEQYF. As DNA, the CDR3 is TGTGCCAGCTCACCAGACAGCTCCTACGAGCAGTACTTC.

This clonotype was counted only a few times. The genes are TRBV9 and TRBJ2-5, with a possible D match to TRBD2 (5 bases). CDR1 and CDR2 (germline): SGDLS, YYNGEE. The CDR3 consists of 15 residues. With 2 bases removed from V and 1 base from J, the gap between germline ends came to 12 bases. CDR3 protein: CASSVEGAPQETQYF. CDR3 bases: TGTGCCAGCAGCGTTGAGGGAGCGCCCCAAGAGACCCAGTACTTC.

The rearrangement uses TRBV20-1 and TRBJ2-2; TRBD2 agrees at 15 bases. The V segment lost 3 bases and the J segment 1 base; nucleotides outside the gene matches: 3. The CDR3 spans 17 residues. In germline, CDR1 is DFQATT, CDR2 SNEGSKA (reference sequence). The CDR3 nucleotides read TGCAGTGCTAGGCGGACTAGCGGGAGGGGGAACACCGGGGAGCTGTTTTTT. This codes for CSARRTSGRGNTGELFF.